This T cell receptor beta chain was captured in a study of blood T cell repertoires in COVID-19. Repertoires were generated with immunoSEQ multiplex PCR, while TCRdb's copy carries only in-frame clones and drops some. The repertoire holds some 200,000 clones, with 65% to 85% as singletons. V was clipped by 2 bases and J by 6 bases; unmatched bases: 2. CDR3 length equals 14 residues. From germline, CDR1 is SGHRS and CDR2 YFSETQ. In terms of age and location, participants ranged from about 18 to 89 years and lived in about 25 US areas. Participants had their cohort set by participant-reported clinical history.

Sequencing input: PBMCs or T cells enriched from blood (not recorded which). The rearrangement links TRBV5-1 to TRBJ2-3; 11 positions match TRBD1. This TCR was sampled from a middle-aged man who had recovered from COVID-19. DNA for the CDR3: TGCGCCAGCAGCTTTGGACAGGGGGCCGATACGCAGTATTTT. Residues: CASSFGQGADTQYF.